This T cell receptor beta chain stems from a study of control samples from healthy donors and cancer patients. Per the germline V gene, CDR1 is MGHRA and CDR2 is YSYEKL. CDR3 size: 16 residues. J was trimmed by 7 bases and V by 4 bases; bases with no gene match: 11. A single count supports this clone. Assay used: immunoSEQ multiplex PCR; TCRdb lists only in-frame clones, some missing. The sample holds over 200,000 clones, almost 85% seen once. The TCR originated in a woman aged 60 to 75 with lung cancer. Sequencing was performed on PBMCs. V is TRBV4-1 and J is TRBJ2-7, with TRBD1 matching 12 bases. The CDR3 loop is CASSRETGQGAGEQYF. CDR3 sequence (DNA): TGCGCCAGCAGCCGGGAAACGGGACAGGGGGCAGGGGAGCAGTACTTC.